Listed here are 18 T cell receptor beta chains from one sample, sequenced in a study of blood T cell repertoires in COVID-19. Data came from immunoSEQ multiplex PCR; TCRdb stores just in-frame clones and leaves some out. The repertoire holds about 370,000 clones, 80% to 90% seen once, with roughly 1% in the top ten. The sequenced material came from PBMCs or T cells enriched from blood (not recorded which). These receptors all come from a man between 18 and 35 years old who had recovered from COVID-19.

This rearrangement joins TRBV11-2 to TRBJ2-2; 7 positions agree with TRBD1. The CDR3 spans 16 residues. V shed 6 bases and J 2 bases; nucleotides not matched to a gene: 9. CDR1 and CDR2 (germline): SGHAT, FQNNGV. The CDR3 region has the DNA TGTGCCAGCAGTAGGGGGACAGAGATAAACACCGGGGAGCTGTTTTTT. Protein product: CASSRGTEINTGELFF.

The chain couples TRBV4-1 to TRBJ2-2, with 10 positions matching TRBD2. The CDR3 runs 17 residues. Germline trimming cut 5 bases from V and 6 bases from J; bases unmatched to any gene: 12. The germline V gene has CDR1 MGHRA and CDR2 YSYEKL. The CDR3 DNA is TGCGCCAGCAGCTACCCAATAACCGGGACTAGCGCCGGGGAGCTGTTTTTT. Its protein is CASSYPITGTSAGELFF.

This chain uses TRBV7-8 with TRBJ2-7, with TRBD2 matching over 10 bases. Trimming cost V 1 base and J 3 bases; bases outside gene matches: 6. The CDR3 is 16 residues long. Germline CDR1 is SGHVS and CDR2 is FQNEAQ. The CDR3 DNA reads as TGTGCCAGCAGCTTAGATCCTAGCGGGGGAAACTACGAGCAGTACTTC. Translating gives CASSLDPSGGNYEQYF.

This chain joins TRBV4-1 and TRBJ1-5; 10 positions agree with TRBD1. J lost 5 bases, V lost 4 bases, and 17 bases had no gene match. From germline, CDR1 is MGHRA and CDR2 YSYEKL. The CDR3 consists of 19 residues. In nucleotides, the CDR3 is TGCGCCAGCAGCCCTGACAGGGGGCTAGACGAGTTTCGTGATCAGCCCCAGCATTTT. Protein product: CASSPDRGLDEFRDQPQHF.

The chain links TRBV6-1 to TRBJ1-6; D not certain. Per germline, CDR1 MNHNS and CDR2 SASEGT. The CDR3 consists of 16 residues. Trimming left V 3 bases short and J 9 bases short, with 18 bases between. CDR3 nucleotide sequence: TGTGCCAGCAGTGAGAAGCCCAGGACGGGGAGTTCACCCCTCCACTTT. Its translation: CASSEKPRTGSSPLHF.

The genes are TRBV2 and TRBJ2-1, with 9 positions matching TRBD2. The J segment lost 8 bases and the V segment lost 2 bases, leaving 7 bases of the junction unmatched. CDR3 length: 15 amino acids. In germline, CDR1 is SNHLY, CDR2 FYNNEI. In nucleotides, the CDR3 is TGTGCCAGCAGTGAATGGGGGACTAGCACGTATGAGCAGTTCTTC. It yields the protein CASSEWGTSTYEQFF. Full variable domain (remainder filled in from reference TRBV2 and TRBJ2-1): EPEVTQTPSHQVTQMGQEVILRCVPISNHLYFYWYRQILGQKVEFLVSFYNNEISEKSEIFDDQFSVERPDGSNFTLKIRSTKLEDSAMYFCASSEWGTSTYEQFFGPGTRLTVL.

The chain joins TRBV7-2 to TRBJ2-4; possible D gene TRBD2, 5 bases. The CDR3 runs to 16 residues. Germline V gives CDR1 SGHTA, CDR2 FQGNSA. V was clipped by 5 bases and J by 1 base, with 15 bases between them. CDR3 sequence: CASSIVARTAKNIQYF. CDR3 bases: TGTGCCAGCAGCATCGTGGCCAGGACTGCCAAAAACATTCAGTACTTC.

The CDR3 DNA follows: TGTGCCAGTAGTAGCAACAGGAACACTGAAGCTTTCTTT. Its protein is CASSSNRNTEAFF. V and J are TRBV19 and TRBJ1-1, with D unresolved. Per germline, CDR1 LNHDA and CDR2 SQIVND (reference sequence). The CDR3 covers 13 residues. The germline V and J ends were trimmed by 4 bases and 1 base, with 7 bases remaining between them.

The chain recombines TRBV2 with TRBJ2-2, with 7 bases aligning to TRBD1. This CDR3 is built from 15 residues. J gave up 0 bases and V 8 bases, and 6 bases lay outside the gene matches. Germline V gene sequence: CDR1 SNHLY, CDR2 FYNNEI. The CDR3 coding sequence is TGTGCCAGCGGCCGGGACAGCGCGAACACCGGGGAGCTGTTTTTT. This translates into CASGRDSANTGELFF.

This clone was seen only once. The chain links TRBV5-6 to TRBJ2-6, with D perhaps matching TRBD2 (5 bases). CDR1 is SGHDT and CDR2 is YYEEEE in the germline V gene. CDR3 length: 17 residues. Trimming left V 2 bases short and J 2 bases short, with 14 bases between. The CDR3: CASSFASFGAGANVLTF. The DNA of the CDR3 is TGTGCCAGCAGCTTTGCGAGTTTCGGGGCTGGGGCCAACGTCCTGACTTTC.

V gene TRBV5-6 combines with J gene TRBJ2-7; TRBD2 matches at 8 bases. Looked up from germline, CDR1 is SGHDT and CDR2 is YYEEEE. CDR3 length: 14 residues. After removal of 7 bases from V and 4 bases from J, the junction contained 10 bases not matched to a gene. In DNA form, the CDR3 reads TGTGCCAGCCTTAGGCGGGGGGATTTGTACGAGCAGTACTTC. Its protein product is CASLRRGDLYEQYF.

The rearrangement joins TRBV7-9 to TRBJ1-6; D is uncertain. The CDR3 totals 17 residues. From germline, CDR1 is SEHNR and CDR2 FQNEAQ (reference sequence). Trimming stripped 0 bases from V and 0 bases from J, with 9 bases between. This CDR3 is CASSLAPESSYNSPLHF. Here the CDR3 DNA reads TGTGCCAGCAGCTTAGCGCCGGAGAGCTCCTATAATTCACCCCTCCACTTT.

This sequence joins TRBV6-5 and TRBJ1-4, with D possibly being TRBD1 (6 bases). CDR3 size: 15 residues. V was clipped by 5 bases and J by 7 bases, with 17 bases between them. Germline lookup yields CDR1 MNHEY and CDR2 SVGAGI. The CDR3 DNA reads TGTGCCAGCAGTAGGTCCCTTATAGGGGGTGAAAAACTGTTTTTT. It yields the protein CASSRSLIGGEKLFF.

The J gene is TRBJ2-7, the V gene TRBV10-2, with a tentative D call TRBD1 (6 bases). Trimming pared 4 bases from V and 2 bases from J, leaving 15 bases between. From germline, CDR1 is WSHSY and CDR2 SAAADI. This CDR3 has 15 residues. The CDR3 DNA sequence: TGCGCCAGCAGTGGGGGGCTAACCGTACCCTACGAGCAGTACTTC. It translates to CASSGGLTVPYEQYF.

This chain links TRBV6-2 or TRBV6-3 with TRBJ2-1; 10 bases map to TRBD1. The V gene end was trimmed by 6 bases and the J gene end by 3 bases; junction bases not matched to a gene: 14. Germline lookup yields CDR1 MNHEY and CDR2 SVGEGT. CDR3 length: 18 residues. CDR3 amino acids: CASSPLTRQGAYYNEQFF. The CDR3 nucleotides are TGTGCCAGCAGCCCCTTAACTCGACAGGGGGCTTACTACAATGAGCAGTTCTTC.

The genes are TRBV28 and TRBJ1-5, with D maybe TRBD1 (6 bases). Germline V gene lookup returns CDR1 MDHEN and CDR2 SYDVKM. Trimming pared 3 bases from V and 5 bases from J, leaving 11 bases between. This CDR3 contains 14 residues. Here the CDR3 DNA reads TGTGCCAGCAGTTTCGGACAGTGGGATCAGCCCCAGCATTTT. The encoded protein is CASSFGQWDQPQHF.

This rearrangement joins TRBV5-8 to TRBJ2-6; possible D gene TRBD1, 5 bases. Between the trimmed V and J ends, which lost 4 bases and 0 bases, there was a span of 8 bases. The CDR3 length is 15 residues. Germline CDR1 SGHTS, CDR2 YDEGEE. The CDR3 here is CASSVDSSGANVLTF. In nucleotides, the CDR3 is TGTGCCAGCAGCGTTGACAGCTCTGGGGCCAACGTCCTGACTTTC.

A single count supports this clone. This chain joins TRBV6-2 or TRBV6-3 and TRBJ2-7, with TRBD1 as a possible D gene (5 bases). This CDR3 region has 18 residues. Trimming shortened V by 0 bases and J by 3 bases, and 21 bases separated the two germline ends. CDR1 is MNHEY and CDR2 is SVGEGT in the germline V gene. CDR3 loop: CASSYSGVLRGFYYEQYF. As DNA, the CDR3 is TGTGCCAGCAGTTACTCAGGGGTCCTGCGTGGATTTTACTACGAGCAGTACTTC.